The clone carrying this T cell receptor beta chain has more than one count but fewer than ten. What it recognizes is unknown. TCR beta CDR3 sequences were amplified from RNA transcripts. Researchers ran a first-round RT-PCR on the TCR CDR3 using the HTBI primer set. TCRdb re-analysed the multiplex PCR reads in MiXCR, keeping a single row per CDR3 protein. The sample carries hundreds of thousands of distinct CDR3 sequences, roughly 14% recorded once. The sample originates from a study of T cells in Graves' hyperthyroidism and ophthalmopathy. Study-wide results and limits: Blood also contained most expanded thyroid clonotypes above 0.001.

Germline CDR1 reads LNHDA; CDR2 reads SQIVND (reference sequence). This CDR3 has 16 amino acids. V dropped 9 bases and J dropped 7; count of bases not matched to a gene: 19. Sample: blood. The chain carries TRBV19 and TRBJ2-7, with 9 bases that match TRBD1. The clonotype comes from a man in his late teens or twenties with Graves' ophthalmopathy. The CDR3 spells CASRRRLGTGTKEQYF. The DNA for the CDR3 is TGTGCCAGCAGAAGACGGCTGGGGACAGGGACTAAGGAGCAGTACTTC.